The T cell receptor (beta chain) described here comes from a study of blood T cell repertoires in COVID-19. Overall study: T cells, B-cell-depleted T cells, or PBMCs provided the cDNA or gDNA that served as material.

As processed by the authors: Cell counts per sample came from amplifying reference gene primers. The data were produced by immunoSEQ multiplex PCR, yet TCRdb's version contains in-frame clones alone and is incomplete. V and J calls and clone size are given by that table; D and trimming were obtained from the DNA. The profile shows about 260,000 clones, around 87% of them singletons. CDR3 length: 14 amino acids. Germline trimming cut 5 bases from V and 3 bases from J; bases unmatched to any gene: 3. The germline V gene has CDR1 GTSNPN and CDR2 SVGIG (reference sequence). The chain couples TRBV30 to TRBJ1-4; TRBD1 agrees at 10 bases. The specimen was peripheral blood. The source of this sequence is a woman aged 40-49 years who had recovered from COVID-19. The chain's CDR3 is CAWEGQGANEKLFF. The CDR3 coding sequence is TGTGCCTGGGAAGGACAGGGGGCTAATGAAAAACTGTTTTTT.